This TCR beta chain was captured in a study of T cell repertoires in cytomegalovirus infection. Study-level background: Well-studied HLA-B-restricted CMV epitopes were used in the study alongside recently identified HLA-C-restricted ones. Public TCR beta signatures marked donors with CMV infection and the matching HLA. The study, taken as a whole, reports: HLA-C-restricted CMV-specific TCR beta clonotypes were dominant in the ex vivo response. Summed frequency of shared TCR beta families picked out CMV carriers who also had the relevant HLA.

V lost 0 bases and J lost 5; bases outside the gene matches: 13. This CDR3 comprises 18 residues. Germline lookup yields CDR1 SQVTM and CDR2 ANQGSEA. Worth noting for this clonotype: The antigen is unknown.

TCRdb re-called the reads with MiXCR, one entry per CDR3 protein. The repertoire holds 900,000 to 950,000 distinct CDR3 sequences, more than 25% seen once, with more than 12% in the top ten. Sequencing used cultured CD8+ T cells from PBMCs, obtained from culture after CMV antigen stimulation. This TCR was recovered from a human donor in good health (CMV status not recorded). Some clones in this sample may be carry-over from other donors' samples. This chain joins TRBV29-1 and TRBJ1-4; TRBD1 aligns across 9 bases. The CDR3 loop is CSVEDLLGQGKGNEKLFF. The CDR3 DNA follows: TGCAGCGTTGAAGATCTTCTGGGACAGGGAAAGGGGAATGAAAAACTGTTTTTT.